This is a list of T cell receptor beta chains from one sample in a study of shared clonotypes between healthy human individuals. Clones were read by immunoSEQ multiplex PCR, and TCRdb kept only the in-frame ones, dropping some. Among about 2,100,000 clones, 85% to 95% were seen once, and the ten largest hold under 2%. Input material: naive CD8+ T cells from PBMCs. The receptors were gathered from a man aged 18 to 29 in good health. Some clones in this sample may be carry-over from other donors' samples. Each CDR3 is given with its conserved first and last residue. Each record gives: clone size, J gene, D gene, V gene, CDR3 DNA, CDR3 protein. The D gene is left open where the match is weak. Clone size is shown for a subset of rows, as once, few, many or a class of expanded clone.

>.|TRBJ2-7|TRBD1|TRBV7-9
TGTGCCAGCAGCGGCCCTGCGGACAGGGCCCACGAGCAGTACTTC
CASSGPADRAHEQYF
>.|TRBJ2-1|.|TRBV4-3
TGCGCCAGCAGCCAAGACCTGTACGGCGGTTCCTACAATGAGCAGTTCTTC
CASSQDLYGGSYNEQFF
>.|TRBJ2-7|.|TRBV27
TGTGCCAGCAGCCTGGTGGGAGCTAGCTGGTACGAGCAGTACTTC
CASSLVGASWYEQYF
>.|TRBJ2-3|.|TRBV5-6
TGTGCCAGCAGCTTGGACACAGATACGCAGTATTTT
CASSLDTDTQYF
>.|TRBJ1-2|.|TRBV5-4
TGTGCCAGCAGCTGGTCGCGTGGAGGTGATGGCTACACCTTC
CASSWSRGGDGYTF
>.|TRBJ1-2|.|TRBV14
TGTGCCAGCAGCCAGATAGACGAATATGGCTACACCTTC
CASSQIDEYGYTF
>.|TRBJ2-7|.|TRBV2
TGTGCCAGCAGTGAGGTCACAGGGAATCGGTACGAGCAGTACTTC
CASSEVTGNRYEQYF
>.|TRBJ2-3|TRBD1|TRBV7-3
TGTGCCAGCAGCAGGACAGGGATCAGCACAGATACGCAGTATTTT
CASSRTGISTDTQYF
>.|TRBJ2-3|.|TRBV7-3
TGTGCCAGCAGCTTAACAGGGATCGCCACAGATACGCAGTATTTT
CASSLTGIATDTQYF
>once|TRBJ2-7|.|TRBV14
TGTGCCAGCAGCCAAGCGGGGGGCCGCTACGAGCAGTACTTC
CASSQAGGRYEQYF
>.|TRBJ2-1|.|TRBV5-6
TGTGCCAGCAGCTTGGAACGGGGGTGGCAGTTCTTC
CASSLERGWQFF
>.|TRBJ1-1|.|TRBV4-1
TGCGCCAGCAGCCCTAAAGTGGGGTTCACTGAAGCTTTCTTT
CASSPKVGFTEAFF
>.|TRBJ2-7|TRBD2|TRBV7-3
TGTGCCAGCAGCTTAACCGGACTAGCGAGTTACGAGCAGTACTTC
CASSLTGLASYEQYF
>once|TRBJ2-2|.|TRBV7-9
TGTGCCAGCAGCTTAGCGGTGTGGAACACCGGGGAGCTGTTTTTT
CASSLAVWNTGELFF
>few|TRBJ2-7|.|TRBV7-9
TGTGCCAGCAGCTTAGCCTTATACGAGCAGTACTTC
CASSLALYEQYF
>.|TRBJ2-5|.|TRBV10-1
TGCGCCAGCAGTGCCCGGACAGCTAAAGAGACCCAGTACTTC
CASSARTAKETQYF
>.|TRBJ1-4|.|TRBV5-6
TGTGCCAGCAGCCCCTTAGACGGTGCAACTAATGAAAAACTGTTTTTT
CASSPLDGATNEKLFF
>.|TRBJ2-7|.|TRBV2
TGTGCCAGCAGTGAATACGGGAGTAGTCACGAGCAGTACTTC
CASSEYGSSHEQYF
>.|TRBJ2-7|.|TRBV7-9
TGTGCCAGCAGCATCGGGGGATCCTACGAGCAGTACTTC
CASSIGGSYEQYF
>.|TRBJ1-1|.|TRBV10-3
TGTGCCATCAGCGTGGCTTGGGAGACATCCACTCTGAACACTGAAGCTTTCTTT
CAISVAWETSTLNTEAFF
>.|TRBJ2-7|TRBD2|TRBV9
TGTGCCAGCAGCGTGGGACTAGCGGGACCCGAGCAGTACTTC
CASSVGLAGPEQYF
>.|TRBJ2-1|TRBD2|TRBV4-1
TGCGCCAGCAGCCATGTGGTAGGGACTAGCTTTAATGAGCAGTTCTTC
CASSHVVGTSFNEQFF
>.|TRBJ2-7|.|TRBV28
TGTGCCAGCAGTTTCTCGACTAGCTCCTACGAGCAGTACTTC
CASSFSTSSYEQYF
>.|TRBJ1-4|TRBD1|TRBV7-9
TGTGCCAGCAGTTATTTGCCGGGACAGGGGAAAGAAAAACTGTTTTTT
CASSYLPGQGKEKLFF
>.|TRBJ1-5|TRBD1|TRBV7-8
TGTGCCAGCAGCCGTGACAGGGAGGGGGCCCATCAGCCCCAGCATTTT
CASSRDREGAHQPQHF
>.|TRBJ2-3|.|TRBV10-3
TGTGCCATCAAAGAGGACAGCACAGATACGCAGTATTTT
CAIKEDSTDTQYF
>.|TRBJ1-2|.|TRBV27
TGTGCCAGCAGTTTATCAGGGGCTAACTATGGCTACACCTTC
CASSLSGANYGYTF
>.|TRBJ2-7|.|TRBV4-1
TGCGCCAGCAGCCAAGGGTCCTCGCAGACCAGCTCCTACGAGCAGTACTTC
CASSQGSSQTSSYEQYF
>.|TRBJ2-3|TRBD2|TRBV9
TGTGCCAGCAGCACCTCTAGCGGGAGATTGACAGATACGCAGTATTTT
CASSTSSGRLTDTQYF
>.|TRBJ2-7|TRBD1|TRBV9
TGTGCCAGCAGCGCCCAGCCGGGACAGGACTACGAGCAGTACTTC
CASSAQPGQDYEQYF
>.|TRBJ1-1|.|TRBV9
TGTGCCAGCAGCGTAACCGACACTGAAGCTTTCTTT
CASSVTDTEAFF
>.|TRBJ1-2|TRBD1|TRBV4-1
TGCGCCAGCAGCCCGACAGGGGCCGACTATGGCTACACCTTC
CASSPTGADYGYTF
>.|TRBJ2-7|.|TRBV5-6
TGTGCCAGCAGCCAATACTACGAGCAGTACTTC
CASSQYYEQYF
>.|TRBJ2-6|.|TRBV27
TGTGCCACCTCCATTTCGGCAGGGGCCAACGTCCTGACTTTC
CATSISAGANVLTF
>.|TRBJ2-1|TRBD1|TRBV27
TGTGCCAGCAGCAGGGACAGGGAATGGTCCAATGAGCAGTTCTTC
CASSRDREWSNEQFF
>once|TRBJ2-5|.|TRBV5-1
TGCGCCAGCAGCTTGGTCGGGACACCAGGGGAGACCCAGTACTTC
CASSLVGTPGETQYF
>.|TRBJ2-7|TRBD2|TRBV5-1
TGCGCCAGCAGCTTGGCCAAACTCGCGGGAGTCAACGAGCAGTACTTC
CASSLAKLAGVNEQYF
>.|TRBJ1-5|.|TRBV19
TGTGCCAGTAGTATAGTAGCCGAGAGCAATCAGCCCCAGCATTTT
CASSIVAESNQPQHF
>.|TRBJ2-7|.|TRBV16
TGTGCCAGCAGCCAATCGACGGGCGGGACCTACTCAGGGCAGTACTTC
CASSQSTGGTYSGQYF
>.|TRBJ1-4|TRBD1|TRBV29-1
TGCAGCGCCGACAGGGATGGGAAACTGTTTTTT
CSADRDGKLFF
>.|TRBJ2-3|TRBD2|TRBV29-1
TGCAGCGTTGGACTAGCGGGAGTCGCAGATACGCAGTATTTT
CSVGLAGVADTQYF
>.|TRBJ1-5|TRBD1|TRBV28
TGTGCCAGCAGTTTTTACGCAGGGGGTCCCAATCAGCCCCAGCATTTT
CASSFYAGGPNQPQHF
>.|TRBJ1-2|.|TRBV9
TGTGCCAGCAGCGTAGCCCAATACTATGGCTACACCTTC
CASSVAQYYGYTF
>.|TRBJ2-5|TRBD2|TRBV19
TGTGCCACAACCCTGCGGGGGAGAAATCACGAGACCCAGTACTTC
CATTLRGRNHETQYF
>.|TRBJ2-7|TRBD1|TRBV28
TGTGCCAGCAGTTTATATGGGACAGGGGGTCCCTACGAGCAGTACTTC
CASSLYGTGGPYEQYF
>.|TRBJ2-7|.|TRBV13
TGTGCCAGCAGCGCCAAACGTTACGAGCAGTACTTC
CASSAKRYEQYF
>.|TRBJ1-3|.|TRBV7-6
TGTGCCAGCAGCTTAGATGGAAACACCATATATTTT
CASSLDGNTIYF
>.|TRBJ2-5|.|TRBV6-5
TGTGCCAGCAGTCACCCTGGGCAGGTTGGAGAGACCCAGTACTTC
CASSHPGQVGETQYF
>.|TRBJ2-1|.|TRBV10-2
TGCGCCAGCAGTGAGCCACGGAATGAGCAGTTCTTC
CASSEPRNEQFF
>.|TRBJ2-5|TRBD2|TRBV13
TGTGCCAGCAGCTTAGGCCCTAGCGGGAGTGGGCGCGAGACCCAGTACTTC
CASSLGPSGSGRETQYF
>.|TRBJ2-1|TRBD1|TRBV19
TGTGCCAGTACCCCCGGGACAGGGGCATTTGAGCAGTTCTTC
CASTPGTGAFEQFF
>.|TRBJ2-1|.|TRBV7-8
TGTGCCAGCAGCTTAAGTGTGTCTAGCGGGACAGGTGAGCAGTTCTTC
CASSLSVSSGTGEQFF
>.|TRBJ2-1|.|TRBV28
TGTGCCAGCAGTCCCAGCCTAGGGGGGAAGAATGAGCAGTTCTTC
CASSPSLGGKNEQFF
>.|TRBJ2-7|TRBD2|TRBV7-3
TGTGCCAGCAGCGCGACTAGCGGGAGTGCTGACGAGCAGTACTTC
CASSATSGSADEQYF
>once|TRBJ1-2|TRBD1|TRBV27
TGTGCCAGCAGTATAATGACAGGGGGCCACTGGGGCTACACCTTC
CASSIMTGGHWGYTF
>.|TRBJ2-1|.|TRBV27
TGTGCCAGCAGTACTTGGAGCTCCTACAATGAGCAGTTCTTC
CASSTWSSYNEQFF
>.|TRBJ1-2|.|TRBV28
TGTGCCAGCCTGGGGGTCTGGGGCTACACCTTC
CASLGVWGYTF
>.|TRBJ2-2|TRBD2|TRBV6-6
TGTGCCAGCAGACCACTAGCGGGAGATGGTACCGGGGAGCTGTTTTTT
CASRPLAGDGTGELFF